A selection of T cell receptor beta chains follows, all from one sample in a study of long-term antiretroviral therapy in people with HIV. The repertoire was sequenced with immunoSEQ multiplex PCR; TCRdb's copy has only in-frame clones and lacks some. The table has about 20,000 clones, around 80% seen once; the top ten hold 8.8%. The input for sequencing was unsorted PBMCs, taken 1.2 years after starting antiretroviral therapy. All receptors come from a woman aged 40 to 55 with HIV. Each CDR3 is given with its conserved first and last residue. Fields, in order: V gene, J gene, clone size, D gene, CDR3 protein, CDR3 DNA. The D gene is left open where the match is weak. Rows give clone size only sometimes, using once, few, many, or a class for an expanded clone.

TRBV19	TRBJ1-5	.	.	CASSIDESTARQPQHF	TGTGCCAGTAGTATAGACGAGTCGACGGCGCGTCAGCCCCAGCATTTT
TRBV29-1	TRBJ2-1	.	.	CSVTGYNEQFF	TGCAGCGTGACAGGCTACAATGAGCAGTTCTTC
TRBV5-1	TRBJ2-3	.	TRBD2	CASSLTGTSGADTQYF	TGCGCCAGCAGCTTAACCGGGACTAGTGGTGCAGATACGCAGTATTTT
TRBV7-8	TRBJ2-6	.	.	CASSLGGAGANVLTF	TGTGCCAGCAGCTTGGGGGGCGCCGGGGCCAACGTCCTGACTTTC
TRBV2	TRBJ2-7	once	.	CASSEIQTGTKSSEQYF	TGTGCCAGCAGTGAGATTCAAACCGGGACAAAGTCGAGCGAGCAGTACTTC
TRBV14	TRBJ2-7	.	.	CASSQDQGGEQYF	TGTGCCAGCAGCCAAGACCAGGGGGGAGAGCAGTACTTC
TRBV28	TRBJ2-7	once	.	CASSFPPPVGRGADYEQYF	TGTGCCAGCAGTTTCCCCCCGCCCGTCGGTAGGGGCGCTGACTACGAGCAGTACTTC
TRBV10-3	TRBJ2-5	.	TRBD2	CAITGGRSETQYF	TGTGCCATCACGGGGGGGCGGAGCGAGACCCAGTACTTC
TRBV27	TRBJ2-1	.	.	CASSLAGFEQFF	TGTGCCAGCAGCCTCGCCGGGTTTGAGCAGTTCTTC
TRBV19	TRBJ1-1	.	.	CASSMGRGGDTEAFF	TGTGCCAGTAGTATGGGCAGAGGAGGGGACACTGAAGCTTTCTTT
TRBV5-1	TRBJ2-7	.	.	CASTRGASDEQYF	TGCGCCAGCACTCGGGGCGCAAGCGACGAGCAGTACTTC
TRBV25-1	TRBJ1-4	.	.	CASRQGGEKLFF	TGTGCCAGCAGACAGGGCGGTGAAAAACTGTTTTTT
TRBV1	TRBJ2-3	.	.	CTSSQDRTSGRRGTDTQYF	TGCACCAGCAGCCAAGATCGGACTAGCGGGAGGAGAGGTACAGATACGCAGTATTTT
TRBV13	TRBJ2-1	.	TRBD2	CASRRRGGRAKDEQFF	TGTGCCAGCAGAAGAAGGGGAGGGAGGGCCAAGGATGAGCAGTTCTTC
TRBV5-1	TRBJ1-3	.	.	CASSVNLRGFGNTIYF	TGCGCCAGCAGCGTCAACCTAAGAGGATTTGGAAACACCATATATTTT
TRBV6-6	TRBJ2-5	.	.	CASSRATGRETQYF	TGTGCCAGCAGTCGAGCTACAGGGAGGGAGACCCAGTACTTC
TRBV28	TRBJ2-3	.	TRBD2	CASSLPTTAGGPGGADTQYF	TGTGCCAGCAGTTTACCAACGACAGCGGGAGGGCCTGGGGGAGCAGATACGCAGTATTTT
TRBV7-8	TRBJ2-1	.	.	CASSSYVSTKSSYNEQFF	TGTGCCAGCAGCTCCTATGTTTCGACCAAAAGCTCCTACAATGAGCAGTTCTTC
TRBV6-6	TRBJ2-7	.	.	CASSYSGGGYEQYF	TGTGCCAGCAGTTACTCGGGAGGGGGGTACGAGCAGTACTTC
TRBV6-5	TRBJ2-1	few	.	CASSSTRSSYNEQFF	TGTGCCAGCAGTTCCACCCGGAGCTCCTACAATGAGCAGTTCTTC
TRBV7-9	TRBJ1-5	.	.	CASSFNGDQPQHF	TGTGCCAGCAGCTTTAATGGGGATCAGCCCCAGCATTTT
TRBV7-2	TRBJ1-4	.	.	CASSFMAGSEKLFF	TGTGCCAGCAGCTTCATGGCCGGGAGTGAAAAACTGTTTTTT
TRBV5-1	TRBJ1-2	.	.	CASSLGGTSRGVYGYTF	TGCGCCAGCAGCTTGGGCGGGACAAGTCGAGGAGTTTATGGCTACACCTTC
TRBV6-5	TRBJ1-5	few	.	CASTPRRGSNQPQHF	TGTGCCAGCACCCCAAGAAGGGGGAGCAATCAGCCCCAGCATTTT
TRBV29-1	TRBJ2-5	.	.	CSVLSRAAKETQYF	TGCAGCGTCCTAAGTAGGGCGGCAAAAGAGACCCAGTACTTC
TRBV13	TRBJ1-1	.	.	CASRLGTEAFF	TGTGCCAGCAGGTTGGGCACTGAAGCTTTCTTT
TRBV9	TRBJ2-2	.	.	CASSVAVTSYTGELFF	TGTGCCAGCAGCGTAGCTGTGACTTCCTATACCGGGGAGCTGTTTTTT
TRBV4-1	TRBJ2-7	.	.	CASSQASDYEQYF	TGCGCCAGCAGCCAAGCGTCGGATTACGAGCAGTACTTC
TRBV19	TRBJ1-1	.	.	CASSQQMNTEAFF	TGTGCCAGTAGTCAACAAATGAACACTGAAGCTTTCTTT
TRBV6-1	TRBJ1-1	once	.	CASSEAPSGGGNTEAFF	TGTGCCAGCAGTGAAGCCCCAAGCGGGGGGGGGAACACTGAAGCTTTCTTT
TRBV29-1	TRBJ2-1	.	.	CSALEGEQFF	TGCAGCGCACTAGAGGGCGAGCAGTTCTTC
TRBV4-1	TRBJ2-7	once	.	CASSPIPGVDGFSYEQYF	TGCGCCAGCAGCCCGATACCGGGGGTGGACGGATTCTCCTACGAGCAGTACTTC
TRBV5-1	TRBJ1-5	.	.	CASSPTTGPAEPQHF	TGCGCCAGCAGCCCCACGACGGGGCCGGCTGAGCCCCAGCATTTT
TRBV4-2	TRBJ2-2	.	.	CASSQERSSAGELFF	TGTGCCAGCAGCCAAGAAAGATCGAGTGCCGGGGAGCTGTTTTTT
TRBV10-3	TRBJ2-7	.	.	CAISEPQGIPYEQYF	TGTGCCATCAGTGAGCCTCAGGGTATCCCCTACGAGCAGTACTTC